A selection of T cell receptor beta chains follows, all from one sample in a study of blood T cell repertoires in COVID-19. Using immunoSEQ multiplex PCR, the repertoire was profiled, and TCRdb retains in-frame clones only, with some absent. The data hold some 100,000 clones, with about 82% observed a single time. Specimen: peripheral blood. The receptor source for this set is a human donor in a cohort sampled during active COVID-19. Both conserved end residues are part of each CDR3. A D gene is named only where the DNA matches it firmly. Size values are once, few and many counts, or a class for expanded clones, and some rows have none.

v_call	clone_size	d_call	j_call	cdr3_aa	cdr3_nt
TRBV13	NA	TRBD1	TRBJ1-1	CASSSGGAAFF	TGTGCCAGCTCGTCAGGGGGAGCGGCTTTCTTT
TRBV6-6	NA	NA	TRBJ1-2	CASSYGQGGLYGYTF	TGTGCCAGCAGTTACGGTCAGGGAGGCCTCTATGGCTACACCTTC
TRBV29-1	NA	TRBD1	TRBJ1-1	CSVDMGQGRAEAFF	TGCAGCGTTGATATGGGACAGGGGAGGGCTGAAGCTTTCTTT
TRBV18	NA	NA	TRBJ2-1	CASSMFSVGGSNEQFF	TGTGCCAGCTCAATGTTCAGTGTCGGCGGCTCCAATGAGCAGTTCTTC
TRBV28	NA	TRBD2	TRBJ2-3	CATSGRLGTQYF	TGTGCCACCAGCGGGAGATTGGGTACGCAGTATTTT
TRBV6-6	NA	NA	TRBJ1-1	CASRIQDLEAFF	TGTGCCAGCAGAATCCAGGACTTAGAAGCTTTCTTT
TRBV27	NA	NA	TRBJ1-4	CASSAIATNEKLFF	TGTGCCAGCAGCGCGATTGCAACTAATGAAAAACTGTTTTTT
TRBV6-2/TRBV6-3	NA	TRBD2	TRBJ2-1	CASSHASGEQFF	TGTGCCAGCAGCCACGCTAGCGGTGAGCAGTTCTTC
TRBV20-1	once	NA	TRBJ1-6	CSASRQGSYNSPLHF	TGCAGTGCTAGTCGCCAGGGCTCCTATAATTCACCCCTCCACTTT
TRBV12-3/TRBV12-4	NA	NA	TRBJ2-7	CASSFGTTYEQYF	TGTGCCAGCAGTTTTGGCACTACTTACGAGCAGTACTTC
TRBV11-3	NA	NA	TRBJ2-1	CASSLGPDNEQFF	TGTGCCAGCAGCTTAGGGCCAGACAATGAGCAGTTCTTC
TRBV24-1	once	TRBD1	TRBJ1-2	CATSNKVRGRFGYGYTF	TGTGCCACATCAAATAAAGTCAGGGGGCGCTTTGGGTATGGCTACACCTTC
TRBV6-5	NA	TRBD2	TRBJ2-2	CASSYTSGRTTGELFF	TGTGCCAGCAGTTACACTAGCGGGAGAACAACCGGGGAGCTGTTTTTT
TRBV12-3/TRBV12-4	NA	TRBD1	TRBJ1-4	CASSRDREGKLFF	TGTGCCAGCAGTAGGGACAGGGAGGGAAAACTGTTTTTT
TRBV27	few	NA	TRBJ2-7	CASSSPGQGNTEQYF	TGTGCCAGCAGTTCACCCGGGCAGGGGAATACCGAGCAGTACTTC
TRBV11-2	NA	NA	TRBJ2-5	CASSRGETQYF	TGTGCCAGCAGCCGGGGGGAGACCCAGTACTTC
TRBV28	NA	TRBD2	TRBJ2-1	CASYTPGTSGRGFGEQFF	TGTGCCAGCTATACCCCCGGGACTAGCGGGAGGGGTTTCGGGGAGCAGTTCTTC
TRBV11-2	NA	TRBD1	TRBJ2-3	CASSLSWDRSTDTQYF	TGTGCCAGCAGCTTATCCTGGGACAGGAGCACAGATACGCAGTATTTT
TRBV15	NA	NA	TRBJ1-1	CATSREGHPNTEAFF	TGTGCCACCAGCAGAGAGGGACACCCGAACACTGAAGCTTTCTTT
TRBV6-2/TRBV6-3	NA	NA	TRBJ2-5	CASSLPRRETQYF	TGTGCCAGCAGTTTGCCCAGGAGGGAGACCCAGTACTTC
TRBV7-3	NA	TRBD2	TRBJ2-2	CASSVQAGGTGELFF	TGTGCCAGCAGCGTACAAGCGGGAGGAACCGGGGAGCTGTTTTTT
TRBV28	NA	NA	TRBJ1-3	CASSLSGTGGNTIYF	TGTGCCAGCAGTCTATCGGGGACTGGGGGAAACACCATATATTTT
TRBV2	NA	TRBD1	TRBJ1-5	CASSRSGQGNQPQHF	TGTGCCAGCAGTCGTTCCGGACAGGGCAATCAGCCCCAGCATTTT
TRBV5-4	NA	TRBD1	TRBJ2-3	CASSLGTGTTDTQYF	TGTGCCAGCAGCCTGGGGACAGGGACCACAGATACGCAGTATTTT
TRBV6-5	NA	NA	TRBJ1-1	CASSYSWASSTEAFF	TGTGCCAGCAGTTACTCTTGGGCCTCGAGCACTGAAGCTTTCTTT
TRBV2	NA	TRBD1	TRBJ2-2	CASSLDRGNTGELFF	TGTGCCAGCAGCCTGGACAGGGGGAACACCGGGGAGCTGTTTTTT
TRBV7-2	NA	TRBD2	TRBJ2-3	CASSLAGGRSTDTQYF	TGTGCCAGCAGCTTAGCTGGCGGGAGAAGCACAGATACGCAGTATTTT
TRBV5-1	NA	TRBD2	TRBJ2-1	CASSLKLAGPMSSYNEQFF	TGCGCCAGCAGCTTGAAACTAGCGGGGCCTATGAGCTCCTACAATGAGCAGTTCTTC
TRBV30	NA	TRBD1	TRBJ2-3	CAWRQAGQGTDTQYF	TGTGCCTGGAGGCAGGCGGGACAGGGCACAGATACGCAGTATTTT
TRBV2	NA	NA	TRBJ1-1	CASSDIRRSDTEAFF	TGTGCCAGCAGTGACATAAGGAGGAGTGACACTGAAGCTTTCTTT
TRBV6-6	NA	NA	TRBJ2-7	CASSHWELVYEQYF	TGTGCCAGCTCACATTGGGAGTTGGTTTACGAGCAGTACTTC
TRBV7-9	NA	NA	TRBJ2-7	CASSLRGYEQYF	TGTGCCAGCAGCTTACGGGGCTACGAGCAGTACTTC
TRBV5-1	NA	TRBD2	TRBJ2-2	CASSFSGGNTGELFF	TGCGCCAGCAGCTTTAGCGGGGGGAATACCGGGGAGCTGTTTTTT
TRBV28	NA	NA	TRBJ1-5	CASSLRFNQPQHF	TGTGCCAGCAGCCTCAGGTTCAATCAGCCCCAGCATTTT
TRBV10-3	NA	TRBD2	TRBJ2-7	CAISESPGLAGPVYEQYF	TGTGCCATCAGTGAGTCGCCGGGACTAGCGGGTCCTGTCTACGAGCAGTACTTC
TRBV7-9	NA	NA	TRBJ1-5	CASSLGGSGNQPQHF	TGTGCCAGCAGCTTAGGGGGCTCGGGCAATCAGCCCCAGCATTTT
TRBV7-9	NA	NA	TRBJ1-5	CASTPLGAGPQPQHF	TGTGCCAGCACCCCCCTGGGCGCAGGGCCTCAGCCCCAGCATTTT
TRBV4-2	NA	NA	TRBJ2-5	CASSQDRVTQETQYF	TGTGCCAGCAGCCAAGACAGGGTAACCCAAGAGACCCAGTACTTC
TRBV12-5	NA	TRBD1	TRBJ1-2	CASGLVGTGGWIPYDGYTF	TGTGCTAGTGGTTTGGTCGGGACAGGGGGCTGGATACCCTATGATGGCTACACCTTC
TRBV4-2	NA	TRBD1	TRBJ2-2	CASSQGQENTGELFF	TGTGCCAGCAGCCAGGGACAGGAGAACACCGGGGAGCTGTTTTTT
TRBV4-2	NA	TRBD1	TRBJ1-3	CASSRYDKGTAGNTIYF	TGTGCCAGCAGCCGATATGATAAAGGGACAGCTGGAAACACCATATATTTT
TRBV6-5	once	NA	TRBJ2-3	CASSYSGRNTQYF	TGTGCCAGCAGTTACAGCGGGCGGAATACGCAGTATTTT
TRBV19	NA	TRBD1	TRBJ2-4	CASRTGEDKNIQYF	TGTGCCAGCCGGACAGGGGAGGACAAAAACATTCAGTACTTC
TRBV21-1	NA	NA	TRBJ2-1	CASSARGTGGAREQFF	TGTGCCAGCAGCGCTCGAGGGACAGGGGGTGCCCGGGAGCAGTTCTTC
TRBV7-9	NA	NA	TRBJ2-3	CASSHRQDVTDTQYF	TGTGCCAGCAGCCATCGACAGGATGTGACAGATACGCAGTATTTT
TRBV2	NA	TRBD1	TRBJ2-5	CASSEALQRGPQETQYF	TGTGCCAGCAGTGAAGCGCTTCAGAGGGGGCCTCAAGAGACCCAGTACTTC
TRBV9	NA	NA	TRBJ1-5	CASSVTNYPNQPQHF	TGTGCCAGCAGCGTAACAAATTACCCCAATCAGCCCCAGCATTTT
TRBV12-5	NA	TRBD1	TRBJ2-1	CASGPGQGAVYEQFF	TGTGCTAGTGGTCCTGGACAGGGGGCGGTCTATGAGCAGTTCTTC
TRBV4-1	NA	TRBD2	TRBJ2-1	CASSLGTSGGANEQFF	TGCGCCAGCAGCCTAGGGACTAGCGGGGGGGCCAATGAGCAGTTCTTC